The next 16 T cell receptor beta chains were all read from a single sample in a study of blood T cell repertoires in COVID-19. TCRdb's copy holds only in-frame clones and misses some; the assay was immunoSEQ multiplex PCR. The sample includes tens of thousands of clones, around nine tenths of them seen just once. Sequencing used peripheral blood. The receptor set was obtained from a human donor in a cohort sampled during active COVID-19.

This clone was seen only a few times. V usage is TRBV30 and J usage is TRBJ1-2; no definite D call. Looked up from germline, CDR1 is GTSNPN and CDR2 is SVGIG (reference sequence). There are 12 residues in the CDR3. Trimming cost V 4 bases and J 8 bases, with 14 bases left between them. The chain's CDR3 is CAWKGPTVGYTF. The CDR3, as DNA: TGTGCCTGGAAAGGCCCCACAGTCGGCTACACCTTC.

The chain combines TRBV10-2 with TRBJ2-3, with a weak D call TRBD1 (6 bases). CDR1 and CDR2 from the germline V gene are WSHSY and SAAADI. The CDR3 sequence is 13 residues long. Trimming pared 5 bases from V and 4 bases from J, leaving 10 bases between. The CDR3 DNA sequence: TGCGCCAGCAGTTGGCAGGGGCCAGATACGCAGTATTTT. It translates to CASSWQGPDTQYF.

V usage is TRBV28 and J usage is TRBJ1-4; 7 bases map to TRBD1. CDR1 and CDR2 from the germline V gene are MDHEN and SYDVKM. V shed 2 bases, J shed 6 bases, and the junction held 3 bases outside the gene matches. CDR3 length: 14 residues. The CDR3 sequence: CASSLLGQYEKLFF. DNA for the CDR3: TGTGCCAGCAGTTTACTGGGACAGTATGAAAAACTGTTTTTT.

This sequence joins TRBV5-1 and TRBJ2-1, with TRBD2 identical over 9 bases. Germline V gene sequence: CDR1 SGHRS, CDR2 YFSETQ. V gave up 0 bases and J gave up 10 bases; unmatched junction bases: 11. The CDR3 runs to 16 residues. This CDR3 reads CASSLGVGAGGGEQFF. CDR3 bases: TGCGCCAGCAGCTTGGGCGTTGGAGCGGGAGGTGGGGAGCAGTTCTTC. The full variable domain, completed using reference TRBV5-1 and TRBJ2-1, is KAGVTQTPRYLIKTRGQQVTLSCSPISGHRSVSWYQQTPGQGLQFLFEYFSETQRNKGNFPGRFSGRQFSNSRSEMNVSTLELGDSALYLCASSLGVGAGGGEQFFGPGTRLTVL.

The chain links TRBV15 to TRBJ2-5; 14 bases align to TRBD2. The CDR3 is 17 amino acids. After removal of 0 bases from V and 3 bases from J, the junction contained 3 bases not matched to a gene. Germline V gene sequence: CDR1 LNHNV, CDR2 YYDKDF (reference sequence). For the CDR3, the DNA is TGTGCCACCAGCAGAGATTTGGGACTAGCGGGAGAAGAGACCCAGTACTTC. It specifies CATSRDLGLAGEETQYF.

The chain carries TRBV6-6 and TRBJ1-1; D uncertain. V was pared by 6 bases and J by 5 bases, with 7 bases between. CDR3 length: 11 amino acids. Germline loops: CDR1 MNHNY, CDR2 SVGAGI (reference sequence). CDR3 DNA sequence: TGTGCCAGCAGACTCGAAACTGAAGCTTTCTTT. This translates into CASRLETEAFF.

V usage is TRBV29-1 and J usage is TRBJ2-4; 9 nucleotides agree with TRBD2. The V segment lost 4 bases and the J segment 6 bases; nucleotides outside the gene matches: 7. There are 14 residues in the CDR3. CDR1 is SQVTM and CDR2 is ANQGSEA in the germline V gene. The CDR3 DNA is TGCAGCGTTGGAATAGCGGGAGTTCCAAACATTCAGTACTTC. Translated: CSVGIAGVPNIQYF.

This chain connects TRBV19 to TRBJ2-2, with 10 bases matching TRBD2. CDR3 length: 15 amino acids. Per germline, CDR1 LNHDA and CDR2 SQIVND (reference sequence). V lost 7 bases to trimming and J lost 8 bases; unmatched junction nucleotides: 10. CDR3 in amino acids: CASTGVLAGAGELFF. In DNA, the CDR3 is TGTGCCAGTACTGGAGTGCTAGCGGGAGCTGGGGAGCTGTTTTTT.

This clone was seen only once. In DNA form, the CDR3 reads TGTGCCAGCAGCTTCACGGGAAGAACCGGGGAGCTGTTTTTT. It yields the protein CASSFTGRTGELFF. This chain uses TRBV5-8 with TRBJ2-2, with D possibly TRBD2 on 5 matching bases. Germline lookup yields CDR1 SGHTS and CDR2 YDEGEE. V was clipped by 2 bases and J by 5 bases, with 10 bases between them. The CDR3 extends over 14 amino acids.

In nucleotides, the CDR3 is TGTGCCAGCAGTTACTCGGTGGGGGGACTCAACACTGAAGCTTTCTTT. This gives the protein CASSYSVGGLNTEAFF. This chain uses TRBV6-5 with TRBJ1-1, with D maybe TRBD1 (5 bases). The V and J ends lost 0 bases and 2 bases respectively, with 13 bases between them. The CDR3 totals 16 residues. Germline CDR1 reads MNHEY; CDR2 reads SVGAGI.

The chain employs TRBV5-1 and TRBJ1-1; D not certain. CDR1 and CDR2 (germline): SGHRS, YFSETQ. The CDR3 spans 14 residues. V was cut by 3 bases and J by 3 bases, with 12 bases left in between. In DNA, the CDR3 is TGCGCCAGCAGCTCCCGTGGAGACGACACTGAAGCTTTCTTT. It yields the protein CASSSRGDDTEAFF.

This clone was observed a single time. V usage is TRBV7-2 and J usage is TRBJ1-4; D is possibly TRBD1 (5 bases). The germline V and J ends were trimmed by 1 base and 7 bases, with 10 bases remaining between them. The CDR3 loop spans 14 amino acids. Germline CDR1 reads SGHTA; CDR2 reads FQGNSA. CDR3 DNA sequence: TGTGCCAGCAGCTTAGAGCAGGGTGGTGAAAAACTGTTTTTT. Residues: CASSLEQGGEKLFF.

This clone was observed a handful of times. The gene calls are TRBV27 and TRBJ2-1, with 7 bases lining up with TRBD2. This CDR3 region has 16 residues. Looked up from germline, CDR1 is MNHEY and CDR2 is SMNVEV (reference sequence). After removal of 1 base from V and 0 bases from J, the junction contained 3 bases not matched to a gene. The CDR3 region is CASSLWGGSSYNEQFF. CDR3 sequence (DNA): TGTGCCAGCAGTTTATGGGGGGGGAGCTCCTACAATGAGCAGTTCTTC.

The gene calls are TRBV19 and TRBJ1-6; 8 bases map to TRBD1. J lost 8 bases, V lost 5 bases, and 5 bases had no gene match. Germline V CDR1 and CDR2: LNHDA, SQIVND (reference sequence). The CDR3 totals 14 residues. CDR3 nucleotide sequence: TGTGCCAGTAGTGTGACAGGGGAGGATTCACCCCTCCACTTT. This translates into CASSVTGEDSPLHF. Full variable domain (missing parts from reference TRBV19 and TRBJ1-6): DGGITQSPKYLFRKEGQNVTLSCEQNLNHDAMYWYRQDPGQGLRLIYYSQIVNDFQKGDIAEGYSVSREKKESFPLTVTSAQKNPTAFYLCASSVTGEDSPLHFGNGTRLTVT.

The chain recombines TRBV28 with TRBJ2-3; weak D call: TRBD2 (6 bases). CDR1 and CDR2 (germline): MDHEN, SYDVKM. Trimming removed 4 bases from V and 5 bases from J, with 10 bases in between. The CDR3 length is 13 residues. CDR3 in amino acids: CASSSGVLDTQYF. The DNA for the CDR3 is TGTGCCAGCAGTTCGGGAGTTTTAGATACGCAGTATTTT. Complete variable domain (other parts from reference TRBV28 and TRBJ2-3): DVKVTQSSRYLVKRTGEKVFLECVQDMDHENMFWYRQDPGLGLRLIYFSYDVKMKEKGDIPEGYSVSREKKERFSLILESASTNQTSMYLCASSSGVLDTQYFGPGTRLTVL.

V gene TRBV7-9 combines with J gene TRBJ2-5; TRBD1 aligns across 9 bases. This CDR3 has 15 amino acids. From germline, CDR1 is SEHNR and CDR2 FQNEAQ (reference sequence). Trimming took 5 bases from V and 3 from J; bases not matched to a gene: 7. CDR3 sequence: CASSAPGQGKETQYF. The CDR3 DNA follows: TGTGCCAGCAGCGCGCCGGGACAGGGAAAAGAGACCCAGTACTTC.